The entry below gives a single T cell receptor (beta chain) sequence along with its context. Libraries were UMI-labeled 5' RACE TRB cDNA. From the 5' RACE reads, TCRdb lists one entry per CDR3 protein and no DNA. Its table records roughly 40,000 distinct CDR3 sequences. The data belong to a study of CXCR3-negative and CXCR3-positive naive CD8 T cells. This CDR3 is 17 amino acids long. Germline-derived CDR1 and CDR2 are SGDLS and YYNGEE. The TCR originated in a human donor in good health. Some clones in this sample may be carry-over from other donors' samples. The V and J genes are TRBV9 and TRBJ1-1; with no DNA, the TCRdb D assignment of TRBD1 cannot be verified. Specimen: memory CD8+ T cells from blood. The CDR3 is CASSAPPGTGANTEAFF.